Presented here are 7 T cell receptor beta chains from one specimen sequenced in a study of shared clonotypes between healthy human individuals. Here immunoSEQ multiplex PCR was the method, and the copy in TCRdb shows in-frame clones only, minus some. The sample carries about 1.1 million clones, approximately 80% recorded once. Sequencing was done on a sample of memory CD4+ T cells from PBMCs. Subset denoted: CD45RA-negative fraction. The receptors come from a man aged 18-30 years in good health. Some clones in this sample may be carry-over from other donors' samples.

The chain employs TRBV18 and TRBJ2-7; 9 bases map to TRBD2. V was pared by 3 bases and J by 3 bases, with 12 bases of the junction left unmatched. Germline loops: CDR1 KGHSH, CDR2 LQKENI. The CDR3 is 17 amino acids. The CDR3 here is CASSPVSGGGLGYEQYF. In DNA, the CDR3 is TGTGCCAGCTCACCTGTTAGCGGGGGAGGACTTGGCTACGAGCAGTACTTC. The full variable domain, completed using reference TRBV18 and TRBJ2-7, is NAGVMQNPRHLVRRRGQEARLRCSPMKGHSHVYWYRQLPEEGLKFMVYLQKENIIDESGMPKERFSAEFPKEGPSILRIQQVVRGDSAAYFCASSPVSGGGLGYEQYFGPGTRLTVT.

This clone was observed a handful of times. This chain connects TRBV28 to TRBJ2-2, with a tentative D call TRBD1 (6 bases). In germline, CDR1 is MDHEN, CDR2 SYDVKM. The CDR3 is 17 amino acids. Between the trimmed V and J ends, which lost 6 bases and 0 bases, there was a span of 17 bases. This CDR3 is CASRTTFGTPNTGELFF. The CDR3 bases are TGTGCCAGCAGGACTACTTTTGGGACACCGAACACCGGGGAGCTGTTTTTT.

The chain uses TRBV7-3 and TRBJ1-1, with D hard to call. The length of the CDR3 is 14 residues. V lost 5 bases to trimming and J lost 4 bases, with 14 bases between them. Germline CDR1 is SGHTA and CDR2 is FQGTGA. The CDR3 loop is CASSLHRGATEAFF. In nucleotides, the CDR3 is TGTGCCAGCAGCCTACACCGGGGAGCCACTGAAGCTTTCTTT.

This chain connects TRBV25-1 to TRBJ2-7, with D possibly called TRBD1 or TRBD2 (5 bases each). The CDR3 loop spans 13 amino acids. Trimming cost V 9 bases and J 2 bases, with 14 bases left between them. CDR1 and CDR2 (germline): MGHDK, SYGVNS. This chain's CDR3 is CASTEGSTYEQYF. For the CDR3, the DNA is TGTGCCAGTACCGAGGGGAGTACCTACGAGCAGTACTTC.

V usage is TRBV12-5 and J usage is TRBJ1-3; D not certain. The length of the CDR3 is 16 residues. The V gene's germline CDR1 is LGHNT and CDR2 FRNRAP. The germline V and J ends were trimmed by 2 bases and 0 bases, with 11 bases remaining between them. CDR3 sequence reads: CASGLLGQISGNTIYF. DNA of the CDR3: TGTGCTAGTGGTTTGTTAGGGCAAATCTCTGGAAACACCATATATTTT. Drawing the rest from reference TRBV12-5 and TRBJ1-3, the complete variable domain is DARVTQTPRHKVTEMGQEVTMRCQPILGHNTVFWYRQTMMQGLELLAYFRNRAPLDDSGMPKDRFSAEMPDATLATLKIQPSEPRDSAVYFCASGLLGQISGNTIYFGEGSWLTVV.

This rearrangement joins TRBV25-1 to TRBJ1-2; D is ambiguous. In germline, CDR1 is MGHDK, CDR2 SYGVNS. The germline V and J ends were trimmed by 6 bases and 6 bases, with 14 bases remaining between them. This CDR3 has 13 amino acids. The DNA of the CDR3 is TGTGCCAGCAGCACTACTCTGAAGAATGGCTACACCTTC. This translates into CASSTTLKNGYTF.

The chain combines TRBV13 with TRBJ1-1, with 7 bases identical to TRBD1. Germline V gene data show CDR1 as PRHDT and CDR2 as FYEKMQ (reference sequence). The CDR3 is 13 residues long. V shed 3 bases and J 4 bases; nucleotides not matched to a gene: 2. CDR3 loop: CASSFRQGTEAFF. The CDR3 nucleotides read TGTGCCAGCAGCTTCCGACAGGGCACTGAAGCTTTCTTT.